A single sample gave rise to the 21 T cell receptor beta chains below, sequenced in a study of blood T cell repertoires in COVID-19. Only in-frame clones appear in the TCRdb table, and some are missing; sequencing was by immunoSEQ multiplex PCR. Found here are some 210,000 clones, around 80% of them singletons; the top ten hold around 20%. Sequenced sample: peripheral blood. The receptors shown here come from a human donor in a cohort sampled during active COVID-19.

V usage is TRBV6-5 and J usage is TRBJ1-6; 7 bases fit TRBD1. This CDR3 is built from 15 residues. V was pared by 6 bases and J by 7 bases, with 9 bases of the junction left unmatched. CDR1 is MNHEY and CDR2 is SVGAGI in the germline V gene. CDR3 coding DNA: TGTGCCAGCAGCCGACAGGGAGAAGGAAATTCACCCCTCCACTTT. Encoded protein: CASSRQGEGNSPLHF.

The chain links TRBV6-4 to TRBJ1-5, with unresolved D. The V gene's germline CDR1 is MRHNA and CDR2 SNTAGT. Trimming shortened V by 3 bases and J by 7 bases, and 13 bases separated the two germline ends. The length of the CDR3 is 14 residues. The DNA for the CDR3 is TGTGCCAGCAGTGATTCGGGGTTTGGGCAGCCCCAGCATTTT. This translates into CASSDSGFGQPQHF.

This clone was counted a single time. V usage is TRBV29-1 and J usage is TRBJ2-3; D gene ambiguous. V lost 5 bases to trimming and J lost 6 bases, with 15 bases between them. CDR1 is SQVTM, CDR2 ANQGSEA, per germline. There are 13 residues in the CDR3. The CDR3 protein is CSVKEVQADTQYF. CDR3 bases: TGCAGCGTTAAGGAAGTTCAGGCTGATACGCAGTATTTT.

The genes are TRBV7-2 and TRBJ1-2; 8 bases fit TRBD1. V lost 0 bases, J lost 5 bases, and 11 bases stayed unmatched. The CDR3 has 17 residues. Germline assignment: CDR1 SGHTA and CDR2 FQGNSA. The CDR3, as DNA: TGTGCCAGCAGCTTAGCCGCAGGGGGGACAGGAGGATATGGCTACACCTTC. Its translation is CASSLAAGGTGGYGYTF.

The chain has TRBV6-5 and TRBJ1-5; 8 bases are a match to TRBD1. The trim removed 5 bases at V and 5 bases at J, leaving 8 bases unmatched. Germline V lookup: CDR1 MNHEY, CDR2 SVGAGI. This CDR3 has 15 residues. The CDR3: CASSTAGTGYQPQHF. The CDR3 region has the DNA TGTGCCAGCAGTACCGCCGGGACAGGATATCAGCCCCAGCATTTT.

This CDR3 is CASSLATGINYGYTF. CDR3 in DNA: TGTGCCAGCAGCTTAGCGACAGGGATTAACTATGGCTACACCTTC. This chain uses TRBV7-9 with TRBJ1-2; 7 bases agree with TRBD1. There are 15 residues in the CDR3. Germline CDR1 is SEHNR and CDR2 is FQNEAQ (reference sequence). V shed 0 bases and J 1 base; nucleotides not matched to a gene: 2.

The V gene is TRBV20-1, the J gene TRBJ1-1; TRBD1 agrees at 10 bases. This CDR3 contains 11 residues. Germline CDR1 is DFQATT and CDR2 is SNEGSKA (reference sequence). This CDR3 reads CRGDRGPEAFF. The CDR3 nucleotides are TGCAGGGGGGACAGGGGCCCTGAAGCTTTCTTT.

For the CDR3, the DNA is TGCAGTGCCCCCCGGACAGATACGCAGTATTTT. It translates to CSAPRTDTQYF. The chain carries TRBV20-1 and TRBJ2-3; unclear D gene. The CDR3 has 11 amino acids. Germline lookup yields CDR1 DFQATT and CDR2 SNEGSKA (reference sequence). V dropped 6 bases and J dropped 3 bases, with 7 bases sitting between them.

The chain employs TRBV4-1 and TRBJ2-7; 13 nucleotides agree with TRBD2. The CDR3 is made up of 17 amino acids. Germline V lookup: CDR1 MGHRA, CDR2 YSYEKL. V gave up 1 base and J gave up 6 bases; unmatched junction bases: 9. CDR3 loop: CASSQGGPTSGRGEQYF. The CDR3 region has the DNA TGCGCCAGCAGCCAAGGTGGCCCTACTAGCGGGAGGGGCGAGCAGTACTTC.

The chain links TRBV20-1 to TRBJ1-4, with unresolved D. In germline, CDR1 is DFQATT, CDR2 SNEGSKA (reference sequence). Trimming cost V 3 bases and J 6 bases, with 14 bases left between them. The CDR3 has 14 amino acids. The CDR3 region is CSASSLAAHEKLFF. The DNA of the CDR3 is TGCAGTGCTAGTAGTCTAGCGGCCCATGAAAAACTGTTTTTT.

This chain joins TRBV12-3 or TRBV12-4 and TRBJ1-2, with D unclear. Trimming pared 4 bases from V and 4 bases from J, leaving 4 bases between. CDR3 size: 11 residues. CDR3 protein: CASSSIYGYTF. In nucleotides, the CDR3 is TGTGCCAGCAGTTCTATCTATGGCTACACCTTC.

The rearrangement joins TRBV7-9 to TRBJ2-7; D may be TRBD1 (6 bases). Trimming left V 7 bases short and J 8 bases short, with 27 bases between. In germline, CDR1 is SEHNR, CDR2 FQNEAQ (reference sequence). This CDR3 has 16 residues. The CDR3 DNA follows: TGTGCCAGCAACAAAAAGAAAACCAAGGACAGAGGGAAGCAGTACGTC. Translation gives CASNKKKTKDRGKQYV.

The chain carries TRBV5-1 and TRBJ2-1; TRBD2 is a possible D gene (6 bases). Germline CDR1 reads SGHRS; CDR2 reads YFSETQ. Trimming took off 4 bases at V and 10 bases at J, with 21 bases between the two ends. CDR3 length: 15 amino acids. The CDR3 DNA sequence: TGCGCCAGCAGCCTGATGGAGGGCGATCGGTTAGAGCAGTTCTTC. Its translation: CASSLMEGDRLEQFF.

This sequence joins TRBV7-9 and TRBJ2-5; 10 nucleotides line up with TRBD2. The CDR3 consists of 18 residues. Germline V gene data show CDR1 as SEHNR and CDR2 as FQNEAQ (reference sequence). V dropped 5 bases and J dropped 0; count of bases not matched to a gene: 12. DNA for the CDR3: TGTGCCAGCAGCGCGCGGGAACTAGCGGGGATGTACCAAGAGACCCAGTACTTC. This encodes CASSARELAGMYQETQYF.

This chain links TRBV18 with TRBJ2-7, with 9 nucleotides matching TRBD1. This CDR3 comprises 16 residues. J gave up 5 bases and V 1 base, and 9 bases lay outside the gene matches. Germline CDR1 KGHSH, CDR2 LQKENI. The CDR3 loop is CASSPLHGQGLNEQYF. CDR3 coding DNA: TGTGCCAGCTCACCACTACACGGACAGGGGTTGAACGAGCAGTACTTC.

This chain joins TRBV19 and TRBJ2-1, with 8 bases lining up with TRBD2. This CDR3 contains 12 residues. V lost 4 bases, J lost 14 bases, and 7 bases stayed unmatched. Germline V gene lookup returns CDR1 LNHDA and CDR2 SQIVND (reference sequence). CDR3 nucleotide sequence: TGTGCCAGTAGTAGTGGCGGGGGGAAAAAGTTCTTC. Its translation: CASSSGGGKKFF.

The J gene is TRBJ2-2, the V gene TRBV19, with 15 bases matching TRBD2. Germline-derived CDR1 and CDR2 are LNHDA and SQIVND (reference sequence). The J segment lost 7 bases and the V segment lost 9 bases, leaving 3 bases of the junction unmatched. The CDR3 length is 14 residues. CDR3 bases: TGTGCCAGCGGACTAGCGGGAGGGTTCGGGGAGCTGTTTTTT. Amino acid sequence: CASGLAGGFGELFF.

This clone was detected only once. The V and J genes are TRBV25-1 and TRBJ2-3, with 8 bases identical to TRBD2. V was clipped by 4 bases and J by 5 bases; unmatched bases: 2. Germline V gives CDR1 MGHDK, CDR2 SYGVNS. The CDR3 has 13 amino acids. This CDR3 is CASSAAGGDTQYF. The CDR3 bases are TGTGCCAGCAGTGCTGCGGGGGGAGATACGCAGTATTTT.

The V gene is TRBV5-5, the J gene TRBJ2-2, with a tentative D call TRBD2 (5 bases). From germline, CDR1 is SGHKS and CDR2 YYEKEE (reference sequence). Trimming took off 4 bases at V and 8 bases at J, with 18 bases between the two ends. This CDR3 is 15 amino acids long. CDR3 DNA: TGTGCCAGCAGCAATATCCCCGGCGGGTTGGGGGAGCTGTTTTTT. It specifies CASSNIPGGLGELFF.

The chain recombines TRBV11-2 with TRBJ1-1; no firm D call. Trimming cost V 3 bases and J 1 base, with 6 bases left between them. Germline assignment: CDR1 SGHAT and CDR2 FQNNGV. This CDR3 is 13 amino acids long. CDR3 protein: CASSFVGNTEAFF. The CDR3 DNA follows: TGTGCCAGCAGCTTCGTCGGGAACACTGAAGCTTTCTTT.

The chain recombines TRBV5-1 with TRBJ1-3; 7 bases map to TRBD1. The germline V gene encodes CDR1 SGHRS and CDR2 YFSETQ. J gave up 0 bases and V 3 bases, and 3 bases lay outside the gene matches. The CDR3 is 15 amino acids. CDR3 sequence: CASSSGTVSGNTIYF. The CDR3 DNA reads TGCGCCAGCAGCTCAGGGACAGTCTCTGGAAACACCATATATTTT.